This T cell receptor beta chain was profiled in a study of blood T cell repertoires in COVID-19. Study-level background: From the United States, Italy and Spain came samples of acute and convalescent COVID-19.

The V gene's germline CDR1 is SGHKS and CDR2 YYEKEE (reference sequence). The CDR3 runs to 14 residues. With 6 bases removed from V and 6 bases from J, the gap between germline ends came to 17 bases. Here immunoSEQ multiplex PCR was the method, and the copy in TCRdb shows in-frame clones only, minus some. Of about 170,000 clones listed, more than 85% were seen once; the top ten hold 2% to 3%. Sequencing was carried out using peripheral blood. The chain links TRBV5-5 to TRBJ2-3; tentative D call: TRBD2 (5 bases). This receptor was identified in a woman of 80 years or more with COVID-19, enrolled during active disease. The CDR3 region has the DNA TGTGCCAGCAACACCCCTAGCATTGCGGATACGCAGTATTTT. This gives the protein CASNTPSIADTQYF.